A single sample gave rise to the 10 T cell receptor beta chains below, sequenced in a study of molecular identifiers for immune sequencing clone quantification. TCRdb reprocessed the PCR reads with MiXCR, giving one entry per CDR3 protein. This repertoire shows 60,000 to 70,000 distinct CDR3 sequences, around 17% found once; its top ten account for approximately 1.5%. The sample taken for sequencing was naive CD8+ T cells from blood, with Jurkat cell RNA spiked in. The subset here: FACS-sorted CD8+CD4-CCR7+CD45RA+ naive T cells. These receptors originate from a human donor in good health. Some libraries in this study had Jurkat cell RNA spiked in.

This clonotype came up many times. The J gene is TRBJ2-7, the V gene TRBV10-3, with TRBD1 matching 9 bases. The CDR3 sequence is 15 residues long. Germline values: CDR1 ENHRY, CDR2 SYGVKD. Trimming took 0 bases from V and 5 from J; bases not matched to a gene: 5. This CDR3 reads CAISESLGTGNEQYF. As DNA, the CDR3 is TGTGCCATCAGTGAGTCTTTAGGGACAGGGAACGAGCAGTACTTC.

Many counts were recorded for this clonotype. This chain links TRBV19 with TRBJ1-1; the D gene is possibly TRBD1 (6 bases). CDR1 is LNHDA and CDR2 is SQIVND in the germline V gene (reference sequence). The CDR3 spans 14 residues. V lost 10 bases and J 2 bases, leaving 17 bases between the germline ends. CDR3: CATKVGGGNTEAFF. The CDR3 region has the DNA TGTGCCACCAAGGTCGGAGGGGGTAACACTGAAGCTTTCTTT.

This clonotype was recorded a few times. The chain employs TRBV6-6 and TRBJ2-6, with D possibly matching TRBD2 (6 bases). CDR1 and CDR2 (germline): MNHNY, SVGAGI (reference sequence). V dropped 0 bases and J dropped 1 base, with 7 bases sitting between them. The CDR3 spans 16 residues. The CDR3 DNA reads TGTGCCAGCAGTTACTCGAGCGGGTCTGGGGCCAACGTCCTGACTTTC. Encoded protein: CASSYSSGSGANVLTF.

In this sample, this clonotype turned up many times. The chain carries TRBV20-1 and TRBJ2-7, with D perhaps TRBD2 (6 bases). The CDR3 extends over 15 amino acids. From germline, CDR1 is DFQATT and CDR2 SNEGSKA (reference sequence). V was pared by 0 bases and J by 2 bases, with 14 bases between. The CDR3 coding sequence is TGCAGTGCTAGAGATTTCGGGGAGGACCCCTACGAGCAGTACTTC. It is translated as CSARDFGEDPYEQYF.

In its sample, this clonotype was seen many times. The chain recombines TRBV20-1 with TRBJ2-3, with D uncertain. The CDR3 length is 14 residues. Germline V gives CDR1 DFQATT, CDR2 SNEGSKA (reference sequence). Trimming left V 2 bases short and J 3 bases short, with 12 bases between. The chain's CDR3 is CSARRLVVTDTQYF. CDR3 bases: TGCAGTGCTAGAAGGCTAGTGGTTACAGATACGCAGTATTTT.

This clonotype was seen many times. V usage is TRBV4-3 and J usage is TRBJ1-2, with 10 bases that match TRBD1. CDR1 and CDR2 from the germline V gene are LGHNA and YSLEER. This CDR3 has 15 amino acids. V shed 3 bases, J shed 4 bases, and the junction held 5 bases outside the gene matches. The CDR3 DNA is TGCGCCAGCAGCCAGGACCGGACAGGGGGCTATGGCTACACCTTC. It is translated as CASSQDRTGGYGYTF.

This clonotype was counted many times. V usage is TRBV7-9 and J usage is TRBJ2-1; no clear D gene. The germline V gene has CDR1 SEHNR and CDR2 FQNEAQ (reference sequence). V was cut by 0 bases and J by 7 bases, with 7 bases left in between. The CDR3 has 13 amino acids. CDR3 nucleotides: TGTGCCAGCAGCTTAGCTCTTGGTAATGAGCAGTTCTTC. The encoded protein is CASSLALGNEQFF. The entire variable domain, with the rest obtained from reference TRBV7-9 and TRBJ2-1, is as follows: DTGVSQNPRHKITKRGQNVTFRCDPISEHNRLYWYRQTLGQGPEFLTYFQNEAQLEKSRLLSDRFSAERPKGSFSTLEIQRTEQGDSAMYLCASSLALGNEQFFGPGTRLTVL.

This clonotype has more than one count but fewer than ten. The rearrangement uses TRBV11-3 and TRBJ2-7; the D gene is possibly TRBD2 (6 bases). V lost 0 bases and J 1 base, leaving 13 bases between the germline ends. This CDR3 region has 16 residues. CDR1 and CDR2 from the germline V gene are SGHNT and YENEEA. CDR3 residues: CASSLEGGRESYEQYF. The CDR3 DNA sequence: TGTGCCAGCAGCTTAGAGGGCGGTCGGGAGTCCTACGAGCAGTACTTC.

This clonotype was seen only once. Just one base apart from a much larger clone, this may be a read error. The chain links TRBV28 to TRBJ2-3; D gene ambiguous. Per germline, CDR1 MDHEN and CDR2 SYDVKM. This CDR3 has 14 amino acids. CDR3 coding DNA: TGTGCCAGCGGTTTACGCCCGAACCCAGATACGCAGTATTTT. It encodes CASGLRPNPDTQYF.

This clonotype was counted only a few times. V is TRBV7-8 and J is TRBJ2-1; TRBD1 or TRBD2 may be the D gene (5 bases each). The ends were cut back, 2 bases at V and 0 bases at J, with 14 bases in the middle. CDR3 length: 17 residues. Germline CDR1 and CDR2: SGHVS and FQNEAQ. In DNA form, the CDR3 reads TGTGCCAGCAGCTTACCCCGGGACCTCCCCTCCTACAATGAGCAGTTCTTC. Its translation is CASSLPRDLPSYNEQFF. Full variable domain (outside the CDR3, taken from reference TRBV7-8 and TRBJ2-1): GAGVSQSPRYKVAKRGQDVALRCDPISGHVSLFWYQQALGQGPEFLTYFQNEAQLDKSGLPSDRFFAERPEGSVSTLKIQRTQQEDSAVYLCASSLPRDLPSYNEQFFGPGTRLTVL.